This TCR beta chain was sequenced for a study of blood T cell repertoires in COVID-19. Study in general: Material from acute and convalescent COVID-19 was sourced from the United States, Italy and Spain. In each case, the material was cDNA or gDNA derived from T cells, B-cell-depleted T cells, or PBMCs.

In the study's own analysis: Using reference gene primer amplification, nucleated cell counts were estimated. Here immunoSEQ multiplex PCR was the method, and the copy in TCRdb shows in-frame clones only, minus some. V and J calls and clone size follow that table, whereas D and trimming were derived from the DNA. The data hold some 97,000 clones, with 80% observed a single time. The V segment lost 3 bases and the J segment 2 bases; nucleotides outside the gene matches: 5. The CDR3 totals 15 residues. From germline, CDR1 is LNHDA and CDR2 SQIVND (reference sequence). Specimen: peripheral blood. This TCR was recovered from a woman between 65 and 79 years old with acute or convalescent COVID-19. The rearrangement joins TRBV19 to TRBJ2-3, with 7 bases matching TRBD2. CDR3 sequence reads: CASSMGAGFTDTQYF. CDR3 bases: TGTGCCAGTAGTATGGGAGCGGGGTTCACAGATACGCAGTATTTT.